The T cell receptor beta chain described here comes from a study of cytomegalovirus exposure and HLA in healthy donors. For the study at large: Earlier results showed 117 million unique TCR beta sequences derived from roughly 180 million T cells.

Study-level points and caveats: TCR beta chain V- and J-gene trimming was linked, in a later analysis, to a missense variant in DCLRE1C.

60 Vbeta and 13 Jbeta primers were used in PCR. Generated by immunoSEQ multiplex PCR, the TCRdb table keeps only in-frame clones and is missing some. Of some 150,000 clones detected, roughly 82% appear once; the ten largest clones hold about 3.4%. Germline V gene data show CDR1 as SGHNT and CDR2 as YYREEE (reference sequence). V was cut by 0 bases and J by 4 bases, with 15 bases left in between. The CDR3 extends over 16 amino acids. About this clone: What it recognizes is unknown.

V and J are TRBV5-4 and TRBJ2-3; D unclear. Sequenced input: PBMCs. The TCR comes from a male donor in good health and CMV-seronegative. The CDR3 here is CASSLDPLEKADTQYF. The CDR3 coding sequence is TGTGCCAGCAGCTTGGACCCCCTGGAGAAGGCAGATACGCAGTATTTT.